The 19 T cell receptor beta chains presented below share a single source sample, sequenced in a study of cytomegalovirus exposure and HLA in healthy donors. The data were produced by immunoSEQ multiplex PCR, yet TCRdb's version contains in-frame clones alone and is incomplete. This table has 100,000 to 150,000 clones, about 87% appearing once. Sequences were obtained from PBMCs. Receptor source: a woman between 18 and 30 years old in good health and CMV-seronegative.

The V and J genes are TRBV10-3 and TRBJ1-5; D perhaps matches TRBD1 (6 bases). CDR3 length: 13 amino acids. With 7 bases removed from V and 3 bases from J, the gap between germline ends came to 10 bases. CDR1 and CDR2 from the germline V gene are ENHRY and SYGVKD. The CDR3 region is CAINQGPNQPQHF. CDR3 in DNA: TGTGCCATCAACCAGGGGCCCAATCAGCCCCAGCATTTT.

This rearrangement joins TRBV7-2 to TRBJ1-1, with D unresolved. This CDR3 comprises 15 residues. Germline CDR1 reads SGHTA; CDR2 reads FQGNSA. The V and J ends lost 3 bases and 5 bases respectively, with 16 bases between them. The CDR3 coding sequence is TGTGCCAGCAGCTTGACCTATGACATGGTAACTGAAGCTTTCTTT. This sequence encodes CASSLTYDMVTEAFF.

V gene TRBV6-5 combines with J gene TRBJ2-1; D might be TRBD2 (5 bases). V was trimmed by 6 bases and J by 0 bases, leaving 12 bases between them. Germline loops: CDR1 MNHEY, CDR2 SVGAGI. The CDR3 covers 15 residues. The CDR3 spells CASSPTRSSYNEQFF. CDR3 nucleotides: TGTGCCAGCAGCCCAACTAGAAGCTCCTACAATGAGCAGTTCTTC.

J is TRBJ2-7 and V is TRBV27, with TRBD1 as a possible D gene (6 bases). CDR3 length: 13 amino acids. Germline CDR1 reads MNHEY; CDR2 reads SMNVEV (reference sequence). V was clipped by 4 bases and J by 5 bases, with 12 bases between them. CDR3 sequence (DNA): TGTGCCAGCAGTTCCGGACAGAGAAACGAGCAGTACTTC. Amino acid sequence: CASSSGQRNEQYF.

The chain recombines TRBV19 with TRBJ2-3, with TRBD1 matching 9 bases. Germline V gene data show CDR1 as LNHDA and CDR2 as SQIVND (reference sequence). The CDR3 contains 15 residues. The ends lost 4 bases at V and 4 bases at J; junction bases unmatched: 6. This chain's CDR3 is CASSRDRVYADTQYF. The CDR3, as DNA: TGTGCCAGTAGTAGGGACAGGGTTTATGCAGATACGCAGTATTTT.

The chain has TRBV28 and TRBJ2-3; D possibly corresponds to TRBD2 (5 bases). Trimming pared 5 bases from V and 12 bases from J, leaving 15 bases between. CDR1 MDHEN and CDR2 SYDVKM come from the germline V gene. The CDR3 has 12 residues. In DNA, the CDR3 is TGTGCCAGCAGTACCCTAGCATCTCCACAGTATTTT. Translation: CASSTLASPQYF.

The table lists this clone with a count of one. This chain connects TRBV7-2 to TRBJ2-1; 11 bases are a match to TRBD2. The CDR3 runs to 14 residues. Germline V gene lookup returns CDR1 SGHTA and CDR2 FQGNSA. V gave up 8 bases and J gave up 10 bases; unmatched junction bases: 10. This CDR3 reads CASDTGLAASEQFF. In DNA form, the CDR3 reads TGTGCCAGCGACACGGGACTAGCGGCGTCCGAGCAGTTCTTC.

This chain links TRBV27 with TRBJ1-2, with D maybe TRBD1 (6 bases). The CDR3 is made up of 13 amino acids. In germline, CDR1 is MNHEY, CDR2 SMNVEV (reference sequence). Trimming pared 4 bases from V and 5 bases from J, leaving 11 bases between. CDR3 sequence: CASSSQQGYGYTF. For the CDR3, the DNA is TGTGCCAGCAGTTCCCAACAGGGATATGGCTACACCTTC.

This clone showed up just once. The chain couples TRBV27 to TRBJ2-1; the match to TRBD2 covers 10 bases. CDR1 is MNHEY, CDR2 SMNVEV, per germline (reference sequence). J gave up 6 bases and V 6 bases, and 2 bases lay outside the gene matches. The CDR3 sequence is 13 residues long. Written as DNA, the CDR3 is TGTGCCAGCAGGGCTAGCGGGAGCAATGAGCAGTTCTTC. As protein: CASRASGSNEQFF.

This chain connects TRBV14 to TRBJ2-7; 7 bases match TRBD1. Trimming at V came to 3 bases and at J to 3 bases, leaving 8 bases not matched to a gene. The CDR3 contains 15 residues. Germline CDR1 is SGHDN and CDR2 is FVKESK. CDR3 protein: CASSQADREIYEQYF. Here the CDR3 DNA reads TGTGCCAGCAGCCAGGCTGACAGGGAGATCTACGAGCAGTACTTC.

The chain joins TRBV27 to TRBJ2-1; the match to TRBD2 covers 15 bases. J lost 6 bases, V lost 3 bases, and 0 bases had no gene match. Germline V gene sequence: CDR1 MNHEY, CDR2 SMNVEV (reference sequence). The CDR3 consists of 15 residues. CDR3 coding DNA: TGTGCCAGCAGTTTGGGACTAGCGGGAGGCAATGAGCAGTTCTTC. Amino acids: CASSLGLAGGNEQFF.

The CDR3 DNA follows: TGCGCCAGCAGCTTGGACGGGGCCGGGGAGCTGTTTTTT. As protein: CASSLDGAGELFF. The chain recombines TRBV5-1 with TRBJ2-2; possible D gene TRBD2, 5 bases. Trimming took off 0 bases at V and 6 bases at J, with 6 bases between the two ends. The CDR3 consists of 13 residues. CDR1 is SGHRS, CDR2 YFSETQ, per germline.

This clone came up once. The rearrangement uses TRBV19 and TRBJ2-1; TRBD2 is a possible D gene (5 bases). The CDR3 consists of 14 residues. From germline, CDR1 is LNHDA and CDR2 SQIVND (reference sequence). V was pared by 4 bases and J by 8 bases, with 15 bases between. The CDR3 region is CASSKGWEFDEQFF. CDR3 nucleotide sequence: TGTGCCAGTAGTAAAGGGTGGGAGTTTGATGAGCAGTTCTTC.

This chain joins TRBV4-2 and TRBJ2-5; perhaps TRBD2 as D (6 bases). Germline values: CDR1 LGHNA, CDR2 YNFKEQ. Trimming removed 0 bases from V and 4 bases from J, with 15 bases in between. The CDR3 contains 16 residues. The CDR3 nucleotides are TGTGCCAGCAGCCAAGATGGTGGGACTTACTCAGAGACCCAGTACTTC. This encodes CASSQDGGTYSETQYF.

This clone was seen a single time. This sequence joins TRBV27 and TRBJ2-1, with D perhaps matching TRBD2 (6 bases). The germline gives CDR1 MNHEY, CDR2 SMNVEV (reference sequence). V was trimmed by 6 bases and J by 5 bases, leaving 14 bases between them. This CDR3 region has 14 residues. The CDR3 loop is CASSRWTTHNEQFF. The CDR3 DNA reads TGTGCCAGCAGCCGTTGGACTACCCACAATGAGCAGTTCTTC.

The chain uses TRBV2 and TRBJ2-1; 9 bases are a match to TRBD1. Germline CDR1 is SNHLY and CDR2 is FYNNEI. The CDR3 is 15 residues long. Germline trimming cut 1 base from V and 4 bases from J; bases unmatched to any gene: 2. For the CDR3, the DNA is TGTGCCAGCAGTGAAGGGACAGGGGTTTACAATGAGCAGTTCTTC. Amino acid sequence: CASSEGTGVYNEQFF.

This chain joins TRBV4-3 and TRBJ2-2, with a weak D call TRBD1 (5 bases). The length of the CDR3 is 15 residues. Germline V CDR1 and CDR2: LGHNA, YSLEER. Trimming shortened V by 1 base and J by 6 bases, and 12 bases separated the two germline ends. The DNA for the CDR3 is TGCGCCAGCAGCCAAGGAACAGGCACCGCCGGGGAGCTGTTTTTT. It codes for CASSQGTGTAGELFF.

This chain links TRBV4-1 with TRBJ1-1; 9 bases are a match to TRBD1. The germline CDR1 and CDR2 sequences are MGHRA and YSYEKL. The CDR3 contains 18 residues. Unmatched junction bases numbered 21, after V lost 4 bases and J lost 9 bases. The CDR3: CASSPLQQATGGRSKAFF. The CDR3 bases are TGCGCCAGCAGCCCTCTACAACAAGCGACAGGGGGGAGGTCTAAAGCTTTCTTT.

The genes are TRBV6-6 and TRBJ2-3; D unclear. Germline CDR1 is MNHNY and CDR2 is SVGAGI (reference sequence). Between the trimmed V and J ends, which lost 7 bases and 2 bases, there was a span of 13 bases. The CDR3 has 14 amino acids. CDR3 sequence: CASTGRLPTDTQYF. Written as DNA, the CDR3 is TGTGCCAGCACCGGCAGGCTACCCACAGATACGCAGTATTTT.